The clone carrying this T cell receptor (beta chain) was observed a handful of times. TCRdb called clones again from the PCR reads with MiXCR. The table lists some 19,000 clones, about 25% of them singletons. This specimen comes from a study of metastatic and nonmetastatic thyroid tumors. Ahead of thyroid surgery, no patient had received treatment of any kind. The germline V gene encodes CDR1 MDHEN and CDR2 SYDVKM. J was trimmed by 5 bases and V by 4 bases; bases with no gene match: 11. The CDR3 covers 16 residues. The receptor was derived from a male donor with papillary thyroid cancer or a benign thyroid nodule (not recorded which). Some clones in this sample may be carry-over from other donors' samples. The chain has TRBV28 and TRBJ2-3, with 8 nucleotides matching TRBD2. The sample comprised blood. The CDR3 loop is CASSSGSSGLVDTQYF. CDR3 coding DNA: TGTGCCAGCAGTTCCGGATCTAGCGGGCTGGTAGATACGCAGTATTTT.